Listed below are T cell receptor beta chains from one sample, sequenced in a study of T cell repertoires in cytomegalovirus infection. TCRdb analysed the reads with MiXCR anew, one entry per CDR3 protein. In the table there are around 350,000 distinct CDR3 sequences, 15% to 20% of which are singletons. The sequenced sample consisted of PBMCs. These receptor sequences come from a human donor in good health (CMV status not recorded). Some clones in this sample may be carry-over from other donors' samples. Each CDR3 is given with its conserved first and last residue. Each record gives: V gene, clone size, J gene, D gene, CDR3 protein, CDR3 DNA. The D gene is left open where the match is weak. Where a row states a size, it is once, few, many or the class of an expanded clone; other rows omit it.

TRBV11-2	many	TRBJ2-1	TRBD2	CASSLVPAGENEQFF	TGTGCCAGCAGCTTAGTGCCAGCGGGAGAGAATGAGCAGTTCTTC
TRBV5-1	few	TRBJ2-3	-	CASSFTRTDTQYF	TGCGCCAGCAGCTTTACGCGCACAGATACGCAGTATTTT
TRBV7-8	-	TRBJ2-7	-	CASSSRQAPDLGQYF	TGTGCCAGCAGCTCTCGACAGGCCCCAGATCTTGGGCAGTACTTC
TRBV2	many	TRBJ1-4	TRBD1	CASSSGTGEKKLFF	TGTGCCAGCAGCTCCGGGACAGGGGAAAAGAAACTGTTTTTT
TRBV7-9	-	TRBJ1-1	-	CASSFWKSGENTEAFF	TGTGCCAGCAGCTTTTGGAAATCGGGGGAGAACACTGAAGCTTTCTTT
TRBV19	-	TRBJ2-1	-	CASSQPSSYNEQFF	TGTGCCAGTAGTCAACCGAGCTCCTACAATGAGCAGTTCTTC
TRBV11-2	-	TRBJ2-1	TRBD2	CASGGREVYNEQFF	TGTGCCAGTGGAGGGCGGGAGGTTTACAATGAGCAGTTCTTC
TRBV20-1	many	TRBJ2-3	-	CSARDLSGSTDTQYF	TGCAGTGCTAGAGATCTTAGCGGAAGCACAGATACGCAGTATTTT
TRBV7-9	few	TRBJ2-3	-	CASSLNPYTDTQYF	TGTGCCAGCAGCTTAAATCCCTACACAGATACGCAGTATTTT
TRBV6-1	-	TRBJ2-3	TRBD2	CASSEGFGTSGDTQYF	TGTGCCAGCAGTGAAGGGTTTGGGACTAGCGGAGATACGCAGTATTTT
TRBV4-2	-	TRBJ2-3	-	CASSNSVSDTQYF	TGTGCCAGCAGTAATTCGGTGTCAGATACGCAGTATTTT
TRBV7-2	many	TRBJ2-4	-	CASSPRTDRFQYF	TGTGCCAGCAGCCCTCGGACTGACCGCTTCCAGTACTTC
TRBV7-8	many	TRBJ2-1	TRBD2	CASSSTSGSFHEQFF	TGTGCCAGCAGCTCTACTAGCGGGAGCTTCCATGAGCAGTTCTTC
TRBV5-6	-	TRBJ1-6	-	CASSSAPLGETNSPLHF	TGTGCCAGCAGCTCCGCCCCTCTCGGAGAAACCAATTCACCCCTCCACTTT
TRBV7-2	many	TRBJ2-3	-	CASSLDEFGGAGDTQYF	TGTGCCAGCAGCTTAGACGAGTTTGGGGGGGCGGGGGATACGCAGTATTTT
TRBV7-8	many	TRBJ2-7	-	CASSLENWGMRRSSYEQYF	TGTGCCAGCAGCTTAGAAAACTGGGGCATGAGGCGAAGCTCCTACGAGCAGTACTTC
TRBV19	-	TRBJ2-3	-	CASQPVPSDTRYF	TGTGCCAGCCAACCCGTCCCCAGCGATACGCGGTATTTT
TRBV15	many	TRBJ2-3	-	CATSRDGGTDTQYF	TGTGCCACCAGCAGAGATGGGGGCACAGATACGCAGTATTTT
TRBV5-4	-	TRBJ2-1	TRBD2	CASSYARGRGPSGRRNEQFF	TGTGCCAGCAGCTACGCGAGGGGCAGGGGGCCTAGCGGGAGGAGGAATGAGCAGTTCTTC
TRBV19	-	TRBJ1-1	-	CASSAFLSSLNTEAFF	TGTGCCAGTAGTGCGTTCCTGTCTTCTCTGAACACTGAAGCTTTCTTT
TRBV5-1	many	TRBJ2-1	-	CASSFQGRGIVGDEQFF	TGCGCCAGCAGCTTCCAGGGCAGGGGTATTGTTGGCGATGAGCAGTTCTTC
TRBV11-2	-	TRBJ1-6	TRBD1	CASSLTYPGQVYSPLHF	TGTGCCAGCAGCTTGACCTACCCGGGACAGGTCTATTCACCCCTCCACTTT
TRBV7-7	-	TRBJ2-1	-	CASSPIGGEGYEQFF	TGTGCCAGCAGCCCCATAGGGGGGGAGGGCTATGAGCAGTTCTTC
TRBV4-1	few	TRBJ2-2	-	CASSHPAVKGTGELFF	TGCGCCAGCAGCCACCCAGCTGTCAAGGGAACCGGGGAGCTGTTTTTT
TRBV7-2	many	TRBJ2-2	-	CASSLVYWGTGELFF	TGTGCCAGCAGCTTAGTGTATTGGGGGACCGGGGAGCTGTTTTTT
TRBV7-2	many	TRBJ2-2	TRBD1	CASSEDRGFRELFF	TGTGCCAGCAGCGAGGACAGGGGGTTTCGGGAGCTGTTTTTT
TRBV7-9	few	TRBJ1-1	-	CASCRLDTEAFF	TGTGCCAGCTGCAGGTTGGACACTGAAGCTTTCTTT
TRBV20-1	-	TRBJ2-1	TRBD1	CSASTGTGNEQFF	TGCAGTGCTTCCACCGGGACAGGCAATGAGCAGTTCTTC
TRBV27	-	TRBJ2-1	TRBD2	CASSFWRGGTSYNEQFF	TGTGCCAGCAGTTTTTGGCGGGGGGGGACGTCCTACAATGAGCAGTTCTTC
TRBV15	-	TRBJ1-1	-	CATSRAGTFEAFF	TGTGCCACCAGCAGAGCAGGGACATTTGAAGCTTTCTTT
TRBV27	-	TRBJ2-1	TRBD2	CASSTPLLAGGPGEQFF	TGTGCCAGCAGTACCCCCCTACTAGCGGGAGGGCCAGGTGAGCAGTTCTTC
TRBV3-1	-	TRBJ2-3	-	CASSQYSFWIGTDTQYF	TGTGCCAGCAGCCAATACAGCTTCTGGATCGGAACAGATACGCAGTATTTT